This T cell receptor (beta chain) was sequenced in a study of Graves' ophthalmopathy and Graves' hyperthyroidism. Points from the study as a whole: Appearing in blood as well were most expanded thyroid clonotypes above 0.001 frequency.

J was trimmed by 4 bases and V by 4 bases; bases with no gene match: 9. This CDR3 is built from 15 residues. Germline CDR1 and CDR2: SGHRS and YFSETQ. Transcripts of RNA were the source for amplifying TCR beta CDR3 regions. An initial RT-PCR round employing HTBI primers preceded a second-round multiplex PCR. TCRdb re-called the multiplex PCR reads through MiXCR, storing one row per CDR3 protein. The sample carries 350,000 to 400,000 distinct CDR3 sequences, roughly 15% recorded once. Included hyperthyroidism patients were aged 18 to 65 and newly diagnosed (under 2 months' duration). Ineligible for inclusion were patients with other autoimmune diseases, uncontrolled infections, pregnancy or lactation. The sample holds many counts of this clonotype. What it binds is not known.

The sequenced sample consisted of peripheral blood. The sequence was collected from a woman under 30 with stable Graves' hyperthyroidism. V is TRBV5-1 and J is TRBJ1-1, with 8 positions matching TRBD1. The CDR3 protein is CASSPSGGVGTEAFF. CDR3 nucleotide sequence: TGCGCCAGCAGCCCCTCAGGGGGCGTTGGCACTGAAGCTTTCTTT.